This T cell receptor (beta chain) was profiled in a study of blood T cell repertoires in COVID-19. At the level of the study: Acute and convalescent COVID-19 samples came from the United States, Italy and Spain. Sources were T cells, B-cell-depleted T cells, or PBMCs; the material itself was cDNA or gDNA.

In the original processing: Amplification of reference gene primers provided the estimated nucleated cell counts. The method was immunoSEQ multiplex PCR; TCRdb's version includes in-frame clones alone and lacks a portion of them. Clone size and the V and J calls come from that table; the DNA yielded D and trimming. The profile shows roughly 61,000 clones, around 70% of them singletons. The CDR3 spans 11 residues. Trimming pared 8 bases from V and 1 base from J, leaving 5 bases between. The germline CDR1 and CDR2 sequences are MNHEY and SMNVEV (reference sequence). The source material was peripheral blood. The sequence was obtained from a woman between 65 and 79 years old with acute or convalescent COVID-19. The V gene is TRBV27, the J gene TRBJ1-1; no firm D call. Here the CDR3 DNA reads TGTGCCAGCGTCAGGAACACTGAAGCTTTCTTT. Encoded protein: CASVRNTEAFF.